The clone carrying this T cell receptor beta chain showed up just a few times. The table came from immunoSEQ multiplex PCR; TCRdb's copy has only in-frame clones and leaves some out. The sample records 70,000 to 80,000 clones, just under 85% being singletons. Time point indicated: pretreatment peripheral blood. This sample stems from a study of PD-L1 blockade in urothelial cancer. Overall study context: Intravenous atezolizumab, 1,200 mg every 3 weeks, was begun by patients at some point between 2012 and 2014.

This CDR3 region has 14 residues. V was clipped by 2 bases and J by 6 bases; unmatched bases: 4. Germline CDR1 reads GTSNPN; CDR2 reads SVGIG (reference sequence). V usage is TRBV30 and J usage is TRBJ2-3; 11 bases align to TRBD2. This sample comprised PBMCs, obtained around atezolizumab (anti-PD-L1) treatment. The source is a man aged 35-49 years with urothelial cancer. CDR3 sequence (DNA): TGTGCCTGGAGTAGGGTAGCGGGAGGGGATACGCAGTATTTT. This encodes CAWSRVAGGDTQYF.